This T cell receptor (beta chain) was sequenced in a study of blood T cell dynamics during melanoma immunotherapy. Study details: First-line therapy was either pembrolizumab or nivolumab with ipilimumab for metastatic melanoma.

Clones were sequenced by immunoSEQ multiplex PCR, and TCRdb holds only the in-frame ones, with some missing. Altogether 7,000 or so clones are present, 80% to 85% being singletons, with the ten largest covering around 39%. Indicated time point: pre-treatment baseline. One draw preceded checkpoint blockade; another followed its first cycle at week 3. Apart from two fast progressors, RECIST 1.1 response was judged 12 weeks post-infusion. No patient had earlier systemic cancer treatment, concurrent immunosuppressants, or another active cancer. Trimming removed 3 bases from V and 0 bases from J, with 10 bases in between. Germline V lookup: CDR1 SGHNT, CDR2 YENEEA. The CDR3 totals 15 residues.

Here the sequenced sample was blood, taken from a patient treated with checkpoint blockade. V gene TRBV11-3 combines with J gene TRBJ2-3; D unclear. This receptor was taken from a human donor with melanoma. Some clones in this sample may be carry-over from other donors' samples. CDR3 residues: CASSLGLHSTDTQYF. The CDR3 DNA follows: TGTGCCAGCAGCTTGGGTCTGCACAGCACAGATACGCAGTATTTT.